This is a list of T cell receptor beta chains from one sample in a study of early T cells in non-severe SARS-CoV-2 infection. One entry per CDR3 protein results from TCRdb running MiXCR on the 5' RACE reads. The sample contains approximately 81,000 distinct CDR3 sequences, approximately 13% of which appear only once. The sample was whole blood. The receptors derive from an adult who was a healthcare worker with PCR-confirmed SARS-CoV-2 infection or an uninfected control (not recorded which). Each CDR3 is given with its conserved first and last residue. The D gene is left open where the match is weak. Expanded clones get a size class; other rows say once, few or many, or leave the size out.

TRBJ1-1,many,-,TRBV9,CASSLQVMNTEAFF,TGTGCCAGCAGCCTTCAAGTTATGAACACTGAAGCTTTCTTT
TRBJ1-2,-,TRBD1,TRBV12-3/TRBV12-4,CASSVGSGTGYGYTF,TGTGCCAGCAGTGTAGGCTCCGGGACAGGGTATGGCTACACCTTC
TRBJ2-1,many,-,TRBV21-1,CASSSPGGPTYYNEQFF,TGTGCCAGCAGCTCCCCCGGAGGGCCAACCTACTACAATGAGCAGTTCTTC
TRBJ1-2,-,TRBD1,TRBV19,CASRGRDRANYGYTF,TGTGCCAGTCGCGGCCGGGACAGGGCTAACTATGGCTACACCTTC
TRBJ2-1,few,-,TRBV11-2,CASSMGPTYDEQFF,TGTGCCAGCAGCATGGGACCTACCTACGATGAGCAGTTCTTC
TRBJ2-7,-,-,TRBV7-2,CASSSQGLLGQYF,TGTGCCAGCAGCTCTCAGGGGCTGTTGGGGCAGTACTTC
TRBJ1-2,few,TRBD1,TRBV7-9,CASRTGQGNYGYTF,TGTGCCAGCAGGACCGGACAGGGCAACTATGGCTACACCTTC
TRBJ2-7,few,-,TRBV28,CASSPDPYESYEQYF,TGTGCCAGCAGTCCCGACCCCTATGAGTCCTACGAGCAGTACTTC
TRBJ2-2,-,-,TRBV29-1,CSVSSDTGELFF,TGCAGCGTTTCCAGTGACACCGGGGAGCTGTTTTTT
TRBJ2-1,few,TRBD2,TRBV5-1,CASSLATSPSNEQFF,TGCGCCAGCAGCTTGGCGACTAGCCCCTCTAATGAGCAGTTCTTC
TRBJ1-1,-,TRBD1,TRBV11-2,CASSSLGGQGSNTEAFF,TGTGCCAGCAGCTCCCTAGGTGGACAGGGATCTAACACTGAAGCTTTCTTT
TRBJ2-1,many,TRBD1,TRBV2,CASSAPGTAYNEQFF,TGTGCCAGCAGTGCCCCCGGGACAGCCTACAATGAGCAGTTCTTC
TRBJ1-5,few,TRBD1,TRBV19,CASSDGRGLQPQHF,TGTGCCAGTAGCGATGGCAGGGGGCTGCAGCCCCAGCATTTT
TRBJ1-1,-,-,TRBV3-1,CASSQGGLGTEAFF,TGTGCCAGCAGCCAAGGGGGGCTGGGCACTGAAGCTTTCTTT
TRBJ1-6,many,-,TRBV15,CATSGDSPLHF,TGTGCCACCAGCGGCGATTCACCCCTCCACTTT
TRBJ2-5,few,-,TRBV12-3/TRBV12-4,CASSYLQGEGETQYF,TGTGCCAGCAGTTACCTACAGGGAGAAGGAGAGACCCAGTACTTC
TRBJ2-5,few,-,TRBV4-1,CASSQAAPFVVLTETQYF,TGCGCCAGCAGCCAAGCTGCCCCGTTTGTCGTTCTTACGGAGACCCAGTACTTC
TRBJ1-1,few,-,TRBV28,CASRGGGLNTEAFF,TGTGCCAGCAGGGGAGGGGGGCTGAACACTGAAGCTTTCTTT
TRBJ1-4,-,-,TRBV7-2,CASSWSGESLFF,TGTGCCAGCAGCTGGAGCGGAGAGAGCCTGTTTTTT
TRBJ2-7,few,-,TRBV12-3/TRBV12-4,CASSLALGYEQYF,TGTGCCAGCAGTTTAGCGCTGGGCTACGAGCAGTACTTC
TRBJ2-2,few,TRBD1,TRBV6-5,CASSLTGADSNTGELFF,TGTGCCAGCAGTTTGACAGGGGCGGATTCGAACACCGGGGAGCTGTTTTTT
TRBJ2-1,many,-,TRBV24-1,CATSDLKAGQWGEQFF,TGTGCCACCAGTGATTTGAAAGCGGGACAGTGGGGTGAGCAGTTCTTC
TRBJ1-1,-,-,TRBV7-9,CASSPVGNTEAFF,TGTGCCAGCAGCCCCGTAGGTAACACTGAAGCTTTCTTT
TRBJ2-3,many,TRBD1,TRBV20-1,CSAPGGGEGTDTQYF,TGCAGTGCTCCAGGGGGCGGGGAGGGCACAGATACGCAGTATTTT
TRBJ2-7,few,TRBD1,TRBV28,CASNSGTGSYEQYF,TGTGCCAGCAACTCCGGGACAGGGTCCTACGAGCAGTACTTC
TRBJ2-1,few,TRBD2,TRBV2,CASSVHSGRSNEQFF,TGTGCCAGCAGTGTCCATAGCGGGAGATCCAATGAGCAGTTCTTC
TRBJ2-1,few,-,TRBV7-3,CASSPVLRETGYNEQFF,TGTGCCAGCAGCCCAGTACTGCGAGAGACGGGTTACAATGAGCAGTTCTTC
TRBJ2-1,many,-,TRBV20-1,CSASYRGDYNEQFF,TGCAGTGCCTCATACCGGGGAGACTACAATGAGCAGTTCTTC
TRBJ1-1,-,-,TRBV18,CASSPEGGTTEAFF,TGTGCCAGCTCACCGGAGGGGGGGACCACTGAAGCTTTCTTT
TRBJ2-5,-,-,TRBV7-6,CASSSTGRLQETQYF,TGTGCCAGCAGTTCCACGGGACGACTACAAGAGACCCAGTACTTC
TRBJ2-3,-,-,TRBV18,CASSLWKNSEGTDTQYF,TGTGCCAGCTCACTTTGGAAGAACTCAGAGGGCACAGATACGCAGTATTTT
TRBJ2-3,many,TRBD1,TRBV29-1,CSGTGSTDTQYF,TGCAGCGGGACAGGCAGCACAGATACGCAGTATTTT
TRBJ2-3,-,TRBD2,TRBV9,CASSAPTSGSTDTQYF,TGTGCCAGCAGCGCTCCGACTAGCGGGAGCACAGATACGCAGTATTTT
TRBJ2-3,few,-,TRBV2,CATSPFSTDTQYF,TGTGCCACCTCTCCTTTTAGCACAGATACGCAGTATTTT
TRBJ2-7,-,-,TRBV7-2,CASSFLGPYEQYF,TGTGCCAGCAGTTTCCTTGGGCCCTACGAGCAGTACTTC
TRBJ1-2,-,-,TRBV5-1,CASSWDSKGIYGYTF,TGCGCCAGCAGCTGGGATTCTAAGGGGATCTATGGCTACACCTTC
TRBJ2-1,few,TRBD2,TRBV12-3/TRBV12-4,CASSPGTSGRPHEQFF,TGTGCCAGCAGTCCCGGGACTAGCGGGAGGCCCCATGAGCAGTTCTTC
TRBJ2-3,many,TRBD1,TRBV5-1,CASSLTGGWSDTQYF,TGCGCCAGCAGCTTGACAGGGGGTTGGTCAGATACGCAGTATTTT
TRBJ2-7,few,-,TRBV28,CASSLIGGPYEQYF,TGTGCCAGCAGTTTAATTGGCGGACCCTACGAGCAGTACTTC
TRBJ1-2,-,-,TRBV5-1,CASSLGALSSSSSGYTF,TGCGCCAGCAGCTTGGGGGCCCTTAGCTCTTCTAGCTCTGGCTACACCTTC
TRBJ1-4,-,-,TRBV25-1,CASSDPTSLNEKLFF,TGTGCCAGCAGTGACCCGACGAGCCTAAACGAAAAACTGTTTTTT